This T cell receptor beta chain was obtained from a study of shared clonotypes between healthy human individuals. This table comes from immunoSEQ multiplex PCR, and its TCRdb copy is limited to in-frame clones, with some not included. Altogether about half a million clones are present, approximately 84% being singletons, with the ten largest covering about 13%. The CDR3 extends over 16 amino acids. V lost 2 bases and J lost 2, with 13 bases in between. CDR1 MDHEN and CDR2 SYDVKM come from the germline V gene. V is TRBV28 and J is TRBJ2-1; D is unresolved. Material: PBMCs. This clonotype was obtained from a woman aged 35 to 49 in good health. Some clones in this sample may be carry-over from other donors' samples. The CDR3 spells CASSLPPFRPYNEQFF. CDR3 in DNA: TGTGCCAGCAGTTTACCCCCTTTTAGACCCTACAATGAGCAGTTCTTC. Full variable domain (remainder filled in from reference TRBV28 and TRBJ2-1): DVKVTQSSRYLVKRTGEKVFLECVQDMDHENMFWYRQDPGLGLRLIYFSYDVKMKEKGDIPEGYSVSREKKERFSLILESASTNQTSMYLCASSLPPFRPYNEQFFGPGTRLTVL.